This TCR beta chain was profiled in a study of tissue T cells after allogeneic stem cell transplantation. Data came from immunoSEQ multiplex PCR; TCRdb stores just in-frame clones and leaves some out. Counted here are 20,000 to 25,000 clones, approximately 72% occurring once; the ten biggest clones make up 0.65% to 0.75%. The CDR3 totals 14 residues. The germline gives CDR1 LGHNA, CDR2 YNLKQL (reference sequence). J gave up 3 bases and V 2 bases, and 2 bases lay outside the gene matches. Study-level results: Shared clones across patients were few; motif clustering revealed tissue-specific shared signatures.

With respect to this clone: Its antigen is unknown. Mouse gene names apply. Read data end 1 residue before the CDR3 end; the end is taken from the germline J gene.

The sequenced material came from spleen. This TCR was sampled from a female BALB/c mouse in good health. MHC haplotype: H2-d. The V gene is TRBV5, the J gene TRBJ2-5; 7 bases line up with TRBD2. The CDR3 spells CASSQLGEQDTQYF. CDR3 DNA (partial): TGTGCCAGCAGCCAACTGGGGGAACAAGACACCCAGTAC.